This T cell receptor beta chain was sequenced for a study of patients and donors after allogeneic stem cell transplantation. V dropped 3 bases and J dropped 0 bases, with 8 bases sitting between them. The germline CDR1 and CDR2 sequences are SQVTM and ANQGSEA. The CDR3 sequence is 13 residues long. In TCRdb, the RT-PCR reads were re-called with MiXCR into one record per CDR3 protein. The profile shows fewer than 500,000 distinct CDR3 sequences, 16% of them singletons. This clonotype was seen only a few times. The chain couples TRBV29-1 to TRBJ1-2, with D possibly being TRBD1 (5 bases). The TCR originated in a human donor who was either an allogeneic HSCT recipient or a stem cell or donor lymphocyte infusion donor (not recorded which). It is not recorded whose cells these are; they may come from a transplant donor. Source material: blood, either unsorted or a sorted T cell fraction (not recorded which). The CDR3 nucleotides read TGCAGCGTTGAGGGGCAACCTAACTATGGCTACACCTTC. Encoded protein: CSVEGQPNYGYTF.